This section outlines one TCR beta chain sequence together with its context. Its antigen is as yet unknown. This CDR3 is built from 16 residues. V was pared by 4 bases and J by 0 bases, with 9 bases of the junction left unmatched. From germline, CDR1 is SGHRS and CDR2 YFSETQ. The source of the sample is a study of cytomegalovirus exposure and HLA in healthy donors. Study results and caveats: In a later analysis, at a false discovery rate of 0.05, approximately 15,000 TCR beta sequences matched HLA alleles.

PCR employed 60 Vbeta and 13 Jbeta primers. Libraries were prepared by immunoSEQ multiplex PCR; TCRdb keeps only in-frame clonotypes and omits some of them. The sample has over 110,000 clones, 80% seen once. Sequencing input: PBMCs. The chain couples TRBV5-1 to TRBJ1-1, with 7 bases identical to TRBD1. The receptor was derived from a man in his forties in good health and CMV-seronegative. In DNA, the CDR3 is TGCGCCAGCAGCGACCGAGGGGGACAGCTGAACACTGAAGCTTTCTTT. It translates to CASSDRGGQLNTEAFF.